Presented here are 2 T cell receptor beta chains from one specimen sequenced in a study of blood T cells in healthy people across ages. For the second PCR, which ran for about 6 to 11 cycles, a sample-barcoded 5' primer and a J-beta primer mix were used. TCRdb reanalysed the 5' RACE reads using MiXCR and keeps one entry per CDR3 protein. The sample contains roughly 860,000 distinct CDR3 sequences, about 62% of which appear only once. What was sequenced was blood. Receptor source: a man aged 30 to 39 in good health.

For this clonotype: This may come from a read error, since a much larger clone is one base off. The chain couples TRBV20-1 to TRBJ2-2; D gene ambiguous. Trimming took off 8 bases at V and 6 bases at J, with 13 bases between the two ends. Germline CDR1 reads DFQATT; CDR2 reads SNEGSKA (reference sequence). This CDR3 has 12 residues. Here the CDR3 DNA reads TGCAGTACTCCGAATGAGGCCGGGGAGCTGTTTTTT. This gives the protein CSTPNEAGELFF.

The count of this clonotype is one. This chain joins TRBV25-1 and TRBJ2-1; TRBD1 matches 7 bases. The J segment lost 13 bases and the V segment lost 5 bases, leaving 11 bases of the junction unmatched. Per germline, CDR1 MGHDK and CDR2 SYGVNS. The CDR3 consists of 13 residues. The CDR3 is CASSTRGRETQFF. The DNA of the CDR3 is TGTGCCAGCAGTACGAGGGGGCGAGAGACCCAGTTCTTC.